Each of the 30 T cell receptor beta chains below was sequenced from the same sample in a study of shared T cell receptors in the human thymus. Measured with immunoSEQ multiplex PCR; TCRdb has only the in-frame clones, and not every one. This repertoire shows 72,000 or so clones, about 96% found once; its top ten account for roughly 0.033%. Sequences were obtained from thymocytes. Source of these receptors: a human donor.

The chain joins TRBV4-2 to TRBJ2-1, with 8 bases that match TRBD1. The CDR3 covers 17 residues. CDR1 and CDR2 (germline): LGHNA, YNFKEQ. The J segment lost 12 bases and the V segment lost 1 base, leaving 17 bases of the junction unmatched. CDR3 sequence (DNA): TGTGCCAGCAGCCAAGTCCCCGACAGGGGTTTGGTTGGGTTGCAGTTCTTC. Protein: CASSQVPDRGLVGLQFF.

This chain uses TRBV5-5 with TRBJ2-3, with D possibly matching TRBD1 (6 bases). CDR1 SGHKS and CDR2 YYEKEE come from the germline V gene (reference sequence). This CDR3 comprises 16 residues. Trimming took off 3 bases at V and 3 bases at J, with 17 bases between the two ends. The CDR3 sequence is CASSSLPSDRTDTQYF. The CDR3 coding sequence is TGTGCCAGCAGCTCACTACCTTCAGACAGGACAGATACGCAGTATTTT.

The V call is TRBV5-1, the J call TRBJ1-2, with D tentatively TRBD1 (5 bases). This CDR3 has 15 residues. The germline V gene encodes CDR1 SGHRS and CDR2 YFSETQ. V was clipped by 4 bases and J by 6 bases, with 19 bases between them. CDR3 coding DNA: TGCGCCAGCAGCGGACCGGGACCCAGGGAGGATGGCTACACCTTC. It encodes CASSGPGPREDGYTF.

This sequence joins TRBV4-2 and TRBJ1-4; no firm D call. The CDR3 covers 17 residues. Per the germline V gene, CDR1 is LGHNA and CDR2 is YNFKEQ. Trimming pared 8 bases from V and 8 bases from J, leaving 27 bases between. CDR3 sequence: CASRSRLLAASEEKLFF. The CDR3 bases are TGTGCCAGCCGGAGCAGGCTTCTGGCAGCCTCAGAGGAAAAACTGTTTTTT.

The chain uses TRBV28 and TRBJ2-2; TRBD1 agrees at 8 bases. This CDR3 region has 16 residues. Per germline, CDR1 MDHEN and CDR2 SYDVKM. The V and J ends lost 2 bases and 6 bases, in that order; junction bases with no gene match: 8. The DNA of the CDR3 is TGTGCCAGCAGTTTAAGAGGACAGGGTTCTTCCGGGGAGCTGTTTTTT. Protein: CASSLRGQGSSGELFF.

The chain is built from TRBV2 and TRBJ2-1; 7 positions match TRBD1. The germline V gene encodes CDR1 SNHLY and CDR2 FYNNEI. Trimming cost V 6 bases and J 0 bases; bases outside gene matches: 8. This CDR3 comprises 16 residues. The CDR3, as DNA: TGTGCCAGCAGCCAAGGGGGCTCGAGCTCCTACAATGAGCAGTTCTTC. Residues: CASSQGGSSSYNEQFF. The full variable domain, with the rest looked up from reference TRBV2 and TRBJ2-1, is EPEVTQTPSHQVTQMGQEVILRCVPISNHLYFYWYRQILGQKVEFLVSFYNNEISEKSEIFDDQFSVERPDGSNFTLKIRSTKLEDSAMYFCASSQGGSSSYNEQFFGPGTRLTVL.

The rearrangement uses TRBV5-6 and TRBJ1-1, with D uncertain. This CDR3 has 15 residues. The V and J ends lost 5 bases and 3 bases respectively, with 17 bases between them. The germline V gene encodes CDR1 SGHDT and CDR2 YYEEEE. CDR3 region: CASSTKTLKDTEAFF. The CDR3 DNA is TGTGCCAGCAGTACCAAGACACTGAAGGACACTGAAGCTTTCTTT.

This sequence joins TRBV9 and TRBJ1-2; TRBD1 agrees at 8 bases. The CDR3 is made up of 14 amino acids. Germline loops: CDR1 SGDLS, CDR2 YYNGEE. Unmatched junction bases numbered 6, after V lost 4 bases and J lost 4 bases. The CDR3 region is CASSPQGQVYGYTF. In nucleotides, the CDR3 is TGTGCCAGCAGCCCCCAGGGACAGGTCTATGGCTACACCTTC.

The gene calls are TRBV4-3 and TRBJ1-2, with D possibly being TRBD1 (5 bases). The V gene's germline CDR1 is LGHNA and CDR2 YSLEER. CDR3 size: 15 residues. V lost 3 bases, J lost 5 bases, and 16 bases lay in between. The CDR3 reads CASSHYDSRGYGYTF. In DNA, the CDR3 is TGCGCCAGCAGCCATTACGACTCCCGGGGGTATGGCTACACCTTC.

The CDR3 nucleotides read TGCGCCAGCAGCCAAGAAGGGTTTGAGAAGGACACCGGGGAGCTGTTTTTT. This gives the protein CASSQEGFEKDTGELFF. The rearrangement links TRBV4-1 to TRBJ2-2; D not certain. CDR3 length: 17 amino acids. Germline V lookup: CDR1 MGHRA, CDR2 YSYEKL. Trimming shortened V by 0 bases and J by 3 bases, and 14 bases separated the two germline ends.

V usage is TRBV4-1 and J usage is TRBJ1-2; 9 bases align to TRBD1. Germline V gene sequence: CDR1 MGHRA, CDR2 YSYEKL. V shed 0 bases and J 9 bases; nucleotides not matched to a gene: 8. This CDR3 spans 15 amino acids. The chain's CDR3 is CASSQEGQGLTCYTF. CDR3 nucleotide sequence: TGCGCCAGCAGCCAAGAGGGACAGGGACTTACTTGCTACACCTTC.

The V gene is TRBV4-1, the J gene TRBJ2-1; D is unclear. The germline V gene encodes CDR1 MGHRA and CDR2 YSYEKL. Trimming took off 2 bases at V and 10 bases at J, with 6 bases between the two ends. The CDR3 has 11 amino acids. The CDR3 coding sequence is TGCGCCAGCAGCCAATTAGGGGAGCAGTTCTTC. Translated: CASSQLGEQFF.

CDR3 nucleotide sequence: TGTGCCAGTAGTATAGACGGAGGTCCTAGTAGTGAAAAACTGTTTTTT. Translated, it gives CASSIDGGPSSEKLFF. The chain uses TRBV19 and TRBJ1-4; unclear D gene. CDR1 LNHDA and CDR2 SQIVND come from the germline V gene (reference sequence). This CDR3 has 16 residues. V lost 0 bases, J lost 7 bases, and 15 bases lay in between.

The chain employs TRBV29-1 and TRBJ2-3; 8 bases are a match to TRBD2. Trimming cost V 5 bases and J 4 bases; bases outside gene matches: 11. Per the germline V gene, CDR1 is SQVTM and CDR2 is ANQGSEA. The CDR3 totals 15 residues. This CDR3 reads CSVTRTSSQADTQYF. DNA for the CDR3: TGCAGCGTTACTAGGACTAGCTCTCAGGCAGATACGCAGTATTTT.

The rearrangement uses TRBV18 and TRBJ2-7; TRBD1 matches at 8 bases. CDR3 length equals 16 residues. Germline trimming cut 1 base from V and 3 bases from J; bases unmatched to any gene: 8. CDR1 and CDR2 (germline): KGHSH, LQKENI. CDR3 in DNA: TGTGCCAGCTCACCACACCGGGACAGGAGAGACTACGAGCAGTACTTC. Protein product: CASSPHRDRRDYEQYF.

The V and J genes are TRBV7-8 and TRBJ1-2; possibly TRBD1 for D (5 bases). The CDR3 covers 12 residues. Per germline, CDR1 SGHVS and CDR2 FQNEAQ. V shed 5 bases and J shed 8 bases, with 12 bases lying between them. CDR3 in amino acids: CASSHRWSGYTF. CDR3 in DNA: TGTGCCAGCAGCCACAGGTGGAGCGGCTACACCTTC.

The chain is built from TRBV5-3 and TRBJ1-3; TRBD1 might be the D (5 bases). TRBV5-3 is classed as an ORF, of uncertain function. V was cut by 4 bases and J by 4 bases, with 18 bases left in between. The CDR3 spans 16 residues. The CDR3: CARSQNYRGSGNTIYF. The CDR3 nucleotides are TGTGCCAGAAGCCAAAATTACCGGGGCTCAGGAAACACCATATATTTT.

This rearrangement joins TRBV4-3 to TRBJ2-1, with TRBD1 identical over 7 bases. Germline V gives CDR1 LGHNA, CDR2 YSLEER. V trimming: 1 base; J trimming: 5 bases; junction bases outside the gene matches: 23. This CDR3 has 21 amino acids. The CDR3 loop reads CASSQGSCDGPKGAGDNEQFF. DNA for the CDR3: TGCGCCAGCAGCCAAGGGTCCTGTGACGGTCCGAAGGGGGCGGGCGACAATGAGCAGTTCTTC.

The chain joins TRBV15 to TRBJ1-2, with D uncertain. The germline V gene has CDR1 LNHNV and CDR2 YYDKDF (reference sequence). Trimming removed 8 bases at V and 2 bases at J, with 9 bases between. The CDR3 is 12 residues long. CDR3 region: CATSRQNYGYTF. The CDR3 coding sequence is TGTGCCACCTCCCGGCAGAACTATGGCTACACCTTC.

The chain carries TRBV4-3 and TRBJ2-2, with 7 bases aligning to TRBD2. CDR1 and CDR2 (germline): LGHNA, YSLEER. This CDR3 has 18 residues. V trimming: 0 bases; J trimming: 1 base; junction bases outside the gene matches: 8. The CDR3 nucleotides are TGCGCCAGCAGCCAAGAGTGGCTGTGGGGGGGGAACACCGGGGAGCTGTTTTTT. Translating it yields CASSQEWLWGGNTGELFF.

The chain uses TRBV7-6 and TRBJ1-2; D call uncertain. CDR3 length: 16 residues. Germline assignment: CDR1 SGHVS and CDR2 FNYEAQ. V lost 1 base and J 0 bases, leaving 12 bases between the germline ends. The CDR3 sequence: CASSLEGTMTNYGYTF. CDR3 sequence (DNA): TGTGCCAGCAGCTTAGAGGGCACCATGACTAACTATGGCTACACCTTC.

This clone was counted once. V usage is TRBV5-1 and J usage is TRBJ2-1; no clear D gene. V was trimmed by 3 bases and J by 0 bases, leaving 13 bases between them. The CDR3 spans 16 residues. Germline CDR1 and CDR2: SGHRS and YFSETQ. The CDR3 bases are TGCGCCAGCAGCTCCACCTTACAGAGCTCCTACAATGAGCAGTTCTTC. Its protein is CASSSTLQSSYNEQFF.

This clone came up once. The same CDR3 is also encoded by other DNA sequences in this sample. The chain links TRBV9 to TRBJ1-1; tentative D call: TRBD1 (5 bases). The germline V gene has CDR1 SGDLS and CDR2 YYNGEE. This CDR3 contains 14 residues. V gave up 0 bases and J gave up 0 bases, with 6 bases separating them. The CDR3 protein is CASSVGGMNTEAFF. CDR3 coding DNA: TGTGCCAGCAGCGTAGGGGGGATGAACACTGAAGCTTTCTTT.

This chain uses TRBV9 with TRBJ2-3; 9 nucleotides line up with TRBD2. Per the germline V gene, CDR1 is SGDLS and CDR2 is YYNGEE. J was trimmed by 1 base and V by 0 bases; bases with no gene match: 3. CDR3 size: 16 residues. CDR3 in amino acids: CASSVGPSGGTDTQYF. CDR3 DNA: TGTGCCAGCAGCGTAGGGCCTAGCGGGGGCACAGATACGCAGTATTTT.

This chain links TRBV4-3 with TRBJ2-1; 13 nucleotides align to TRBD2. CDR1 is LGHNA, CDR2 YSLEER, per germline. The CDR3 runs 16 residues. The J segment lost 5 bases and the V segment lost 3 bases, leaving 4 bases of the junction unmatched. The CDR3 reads CASSQVLAGGNNEQFF. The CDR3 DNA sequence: TGCGCCAGCAGCCAGGTACTAGCGGGGGGGAACAATGAGCAGTTCTTC.

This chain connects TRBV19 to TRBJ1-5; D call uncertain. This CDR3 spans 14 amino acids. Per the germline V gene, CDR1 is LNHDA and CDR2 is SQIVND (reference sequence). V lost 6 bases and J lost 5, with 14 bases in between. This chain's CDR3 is CASRSAGWDQPQHF. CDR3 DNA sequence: TGTGCCAGTAGAAGCGCGGGGTGGGATCAGCCCCAGCATTTT.

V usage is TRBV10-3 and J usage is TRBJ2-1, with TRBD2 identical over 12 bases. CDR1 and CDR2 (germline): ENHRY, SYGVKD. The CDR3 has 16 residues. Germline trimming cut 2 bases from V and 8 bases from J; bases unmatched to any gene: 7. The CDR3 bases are TGTGCCATCAGTGAGCTAGCGGGGGGGCGGTCTTATGAGCAGTTCTTC. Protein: CAISELAGGRSYEQFF.

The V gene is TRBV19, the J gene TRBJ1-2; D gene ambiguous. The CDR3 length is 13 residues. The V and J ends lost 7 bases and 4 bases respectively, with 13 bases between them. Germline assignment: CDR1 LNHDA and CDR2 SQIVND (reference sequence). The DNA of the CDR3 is TGTGCCAGTACCTCTCATCCCTCCTATGGCTACACCTTC. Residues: CASTSHPSYGYTF. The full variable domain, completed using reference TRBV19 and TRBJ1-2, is DGGITQSPKYLFRKEGQNVTLSCEQNLNHDAMYWYRQDPGQGLRLIYYSQIVNDFQKGDIAEGYSVSREKKESFPLTVTSAQKNPTAFYLCASTSHPSYGYTFGSGTRLTVV.

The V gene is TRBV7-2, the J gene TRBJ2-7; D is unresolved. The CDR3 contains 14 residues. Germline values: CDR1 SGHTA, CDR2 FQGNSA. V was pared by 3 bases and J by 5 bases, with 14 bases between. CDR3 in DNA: TGTGCCAGCAGCTTGAGTCCCATCCCCCACGAGCAGTACTTC. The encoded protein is CASSLSPIPHEQYF.

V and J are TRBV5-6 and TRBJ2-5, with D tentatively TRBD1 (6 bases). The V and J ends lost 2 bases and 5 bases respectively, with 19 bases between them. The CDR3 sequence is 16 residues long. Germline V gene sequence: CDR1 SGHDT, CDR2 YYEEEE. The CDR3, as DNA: TGTGCCAGCAGCTTCCCGCGTCCCGGCAGGGGTGAGACCCAGTACTTC. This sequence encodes CASSFPRPGRGETQYF. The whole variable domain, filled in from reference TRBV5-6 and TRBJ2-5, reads DAGVTQSPTHLIKTRGQQVTLRCSPKSGHDTVSWYQQALGQGPQFIFQYYEEEERQRGNFPDRFSGHQFPNYSSELNVNALLLGDSALYLCASSFPRPGRGETQYFGPGTRLLVL.